The T cell receptor (beta chain) described here comes from a study of T-cell memory formation after mild COVID-19. Looking at the study overall: For the most part, TCR clusters were specific to one donor. Whole-study results and caveats: The finding that pre-infection memory included some responding clones suggested that cross-reactive memory joined. Contracting clones from day 15 to 85 had balanced CD4/CD8; later expanders favoured CD4+.

Points on this clonotype: Antigen specificity is unknown.

A single record per CDR3 protein comes from TCRdb applying MiXCR to the 5' RACE reads. The data contain about 560,000 distinct CDR3 sequences, roughly 20% of them seen just once; the ten biggest clones take up under 8.5%. V gave up 4 bases and J gave up 3 bases; unmatched junction bases: 4. Looked up from germline, CDR1 is SGHKS and CDR2 is YYEKEE (reference sequence). The length of the CDR3 is 14 residues. Sequenced: PBMCs or a T cell subset sorted from them (not recorded which). The TCR originated in an adult woman who had mild COVID-19 (a few samples of this study predate the infection). Cell type and time point are not known. This chain links TRBV5-5 with TRBJ2-7; 10 bases are a match to TRBD1. CDR3 sequence: CASSTGQGLYEQYF. CDR3 nucleotide sequence: TGTGCCAGCAGCACGGGACAGGGGCTCTACGAGCAGTACTTC.